These 17 T cell receptor beta chains share one sample of origin, sequenced in a study of T cell responses to AZD1222 COVID-19 vaccine. Using immunoSEQ multiplex PCR, the repertoire was profiled, and TCRdb retains in-frame clones only, with some absent. The table records 100,000 to 120,000 clones, around 92% of them present only once. The starting material was peripheral blood, obtained on day 0 of AZD1222 vaccination. Every receptor here comes from an adult in good health.

The chain recombines TRBV5-6 with TRBJ2-3; D may match TRBD1 or TRBD2 (6 bases each). Germline CDR1 reads SGHDT; CDR2 reads YYEEEE. V was pared by 4 bases and J by 7 bases, with 10 bases between. The CDR3 has 12 residues. The CDR3 here is CASSPGANTQYF. The CDR3, as DNA: TGTGCCAGCAGCCCGGGGGCGAATACGCAGTATTTT.

This clone was detected a few times. The V and J genes are TRBV15 and TRBJ2-3; the match to TRBD2 covers 9 bases. Germline lookup yields CDR1 LNHNV and CDR2 YYDKDF (reference sequence). This CDR3 comprises 16 residues. V was pared by 0 bases and J by 4 bases, with 5 bases of the junction left unmatched. The CDR3 protein is CATSRDRAGGADTQYF. In DNA form, the CDR3 reads TGTGCCACCAGCAGAGATCGTGCGGGGGGGGCAGATACGCAGTATTTT.

The CDR3 sequence: CASSRGYSYEQYF. CDR3 DNA sequence: TGTGCCAGCAGCCGGGGCTACTCCTACGAGCAGTACTTC. The chain employs TRBV4-2 and TRBJ2-7, with a possible D match to TRBD1 (5 bases). V lost 4 bases to trimming and J lost 0 bases, with 7 bases between them. The length of the CDR3 is 13 residues. Germline CDR1 LGHNA, CDR2 YNFKEQ.

This chain joins TRBV19 and TRBJ2-1, with TRBD2 matching over 9 bases. Germline trimming cut 1 base from V and 8 bases from J; bases unmatched to any gene: 6. The CDR3 sequence is 15 residues long. Germline-derived CDR1 and CDR2 are LNHDA and SQIVND (reference sequence). Here the CDR3 DNA reads TGTGCCAGTAGTATAGTTCTAGCGGGGTCCCATGAGCAGTTCTTC. It encodes CASSIVLAGSHEQFF.

V and J are TRBV6-1 and TRBJ1-4; unclear D gene. Looked up from germline, CDR1 is MNHNS and CDR2 is SASEGT. This CDR3 is 16 amino acids long. Trimming left V 3 bases short and J 0 bases short, with 11 bases between. This CDR3 is CASSDPRGATNEKLFF. DNA for the CDR3: TGTGCCAGCAGTGATCCCCGCGGAGCAACTAATGAAAAACTGTTTTTT.

This chain connects TRBV5-4 to TRBJ2-3; no reliable D call. The CDR3 is 13 amino acids. V lost 2 bases and J lost 3, with 7 bases in between. Germline V gene data show CDR1 as SGHNT and CDR2 as YYREEE (reference sequence). CDR3 DNA: TGTGCCAGCAGCTTCTATAGAACAGATACGCAGTATTTT. The encoded protein is CASSFYRTDTQYF.

This sequence joins TRBV5-6 and TRBJ1-2; tentative D call: TRBD1 (5 bases). The V gene's germline CDR1 is SGHDT and CDR2 YYEEEE. This CDR3 is 14 amino acids long. Trimming took off 1 base at V and 2 bases at J, with 9 bases between the two ends. This CDR3 is CASSLWGGNYGYTF. For the CDR3, the DNA is TGTGCCAGCAGCTTGTGGGGCGGCAACTATGGCTACACCTTC. Complete variable domain (other parts from reference TRBV5-6 and TRBJ1-2): DAGVTQSPTHLIKTRGQQVTLRCSPKSGHDTVSWYQQALGQGPQFIFQYYEEEERQRGNFPDRFSGHQFPNYSSELNVNALLLGDSALYLCASSLWGGNYGYTFGSGTRLTVV.

The CDR3 is CASSLLGGAIEKLFF. CDR3 bases: TGTGCCAGCAGCTTACTAGGGGGCGCGATTGAAAAACTGTTTTTT. This rearrangement joins TRBV5-5 to TRBJ1-4, with 7 nucleotides matching TRBD1. V shed 2 bases, J shed 7 bases, and the junction held 8 bases outside the gene matches. The CDR3 has 15 amino acids. Per germline, CDR1 SGHKS and CDR2 YYEKEE (reference sequence).

The J gene is TRBJ1-4, the V gene TRBV4-1; a possible D gene is TRBD1 (6 bases). Trimming removed 5 bases at V and 8 bases at J, with 9 bases between. The CDR3 consists of 12 residues. CDR1 MGHRA and CDR2 YSYEKL come from the germline V gene. The CDR3 DNA reads as TGCGCCAGCAGCGGGACACAAGAAAAACTGTTTTTT. Protein: CASSGTQEKLFF.

V gene TRBV28 combines with J gene TRBJ1-2, with D unclear. V gave up 3 bases and J gave up 5 bases, with 13 bases separating them. The CDR3 consists of 14 residues. Germline V lookup: CDR1 MDHEN, CDR2 SYDVKM. In DNA, the CDR3 is TGTGCCAGCAGTTTTGGCCAGGCACCTTATGGCTACACCTTC. Translation: CASSFGQAPYGYTF.

This chain links TRBV29-1 with TRBJ1-5; D unresolved. V was trimmed by 5 bases and J by 0 bases, leaving 5 bases between them. CDR3 length equals 12 residues. CDR1 and CDR2 (germline): SQVTM, ANQGSEA. The CDR3 nucleotides read TGCAGCGTTCAGATTAGCAATCAGCCCCAGCATTTT. As protein: CSVQISNQPQHF.

This clone was seen a single time. The chain combines TRBV7-8 with TRBJ2-7; D gene uncertain. Trimming took 1 base from V and 3 from J, leaving 10 bases between them. Germline V gene sequence: CDR1 SGHVS, CDR2 FQNEAQ. The CDR3 extends over 14 amino acids. CDR3 region: CASSLEGPNYEQYF. The CDR3 coding sequence is TGTGCCAGCAGCTTAGAAGGGCCGAACTACGAGCAGTACTTC.

V is TRBV14 and J is TRBJ2-7; D gene ambiguous. The germline V gene has CDR1 SGHDN and CDR2 FVKESK. V was trimmed by 3 bases and J by 7 bases, leaving 13 bases between them. The CDR3 consists of 13 residues. The CDR3: CASSHWPRWEQYF. DNA for the CDR3: TGTGCCAGCAGCCATTGGCCCCGGTGGGAGCAGTACTTC. The complete variable domain, with remaining parts taken from reference TRBV14 and TRBJ2-7, reads EAGVTQFPSHSVIEKGQTVTLRCDPISGHDNLYWYRRVMGKEIKFLLHFVKESKQDESGMPNNRFLAERTGGTYSTLKVQPAELEDSGVYFCASSHWPRWEQYFGPGTRLTVT.

J is TRBJ1-1 and V is TRBV4-2; no clear D. The CDR3 totals 13 residues. Germline lookup yields CDR1 LGHNA and CDR2 YNFKEQ. The V and J ends lost 4 bases and 1 base respectively, with 7 bases between them. The CDR3 coding sequence is TGTGCCAGCAGCCCAAGGAGGAACACTGAAGCTTTCTTT. Amino acid sequence: CASSPRRNTEAFF.

This clone was found a few times. This CDR3 is CASSDRENYYNQPQHF. The CDR3 nucleotides read TGTGCCAGCAGTGACAGGGAGAATTACTACAATCAGCCCCAGCATTTT. The V and J genes are TRBV6-1 and TRBJ1-5; possible D gene TRBD1, 5 bases. The V gene lost 3 bases and the J gene lost 3 bases, with 15 bases spanning the gap. Germline lookup yields CDR1 MNHNS and CDR2 SASEGT. This CDR3 has 16 residues.

The V call is TRBV3-1 (or the pseudogene TRBV3-2), the J call TRBJ1-4; no clear D gene. The germline V and J ends were trimmed by 4 bases and 7 bases, with 10 bases remaining between them. This CDR3 has 13 amino acids. Germline-derived CDR1 and CDR2 are LGHDT and YNNKEL (reference sequence). The CDR3 nucleotides are TGTGCCAGCAGCCGGGCCCCGGGTGAAAAACTGTTTTTT. Translating gives CASSRAPGEKLFF.

This chain links TRBV5-1 with TRBJ1-2; 7 bases are shared with TRBD1. The ends lost 4 bases at V and 7 bases at J; junction bases unmatched: 10. Germline-derived CDR1 and CDR2 are SGHRS and YFSETQ. The CDR3 spans 14 residues. The CDR3 is CASSLGRGLVGYTF. For the CDR3, the DNA is TGCGCCAGCAGCCTGGGAAGGGGGCTCGTTGGCTACACCTTC.